This is a list of T cell receptor beta chains from one sample in a study of blood T cell repertoires in COVID-19. Data came from immunoSEQ multiplex PCR; TCRdb stores just in-frame clones and leaves some out. The table has roughly 390,000 clones, 85% seen once. The sample consisted of peripheral blood. These receptors were taken from a woman younger than 30 with acute or convalescent COVID-19. Both conserved end residues are part of each CDR3. D genes are given only for firm matches. Not every row has a clone size; where given, it reads once, few, many or a size class.

TRBV30	.	TRBJ2-3	.	TGTGCCTGGAATGGGGGGGCCCCCCAGGGGACGCAGTATTTT	CAWNGGAPQGTQYF
TRBV28	TRBD1	TRBJ1-3	.	TGTGCCAGCAGTCCGACCTTAACAGGGGGAATTAGAAACACCATATATTTT	CASSPTLTGGIRNTIYF
TRBV5-6	TRBD1	TRBJ1-2	few	TGTGCCAGCAGCAGACAGGGGTGGGACTATGGCTACACCTTC	CASSRQGWDYGYTF
TRBV2	.	TRBJ2-4	.	TGTGCCAGCAGTGAAAGACTAACCAAAAACATTCAGTACTTC	CASSERLTKNIQYF
TRBV5-6	.	TRBJ1-5	.	TGTGCCAGCAGCTTGTGGGCCCACTGGGATCAGCCCCAGCATTTT	CASSLWAHWDQPQHF
TRBV24-1	.	TRBJ2-2	few	TGTGCCACCAGTGGAGAAGTGGTCGGGGAGCTGTTTTTT	CATSGEVVGELFF
TRBV5-6	.	TRBJ1-1	.	TGTGCCAGCAGCTACGACAGCAACACTGAAGCTTTCTTT	CASSYDSNTEAFF
TRBV6-5	TRBD1	TRBJ1-5	few	TGTGCCGTGGCCAGGGGGGCAAATCAGCCCCAGCATTTT	CAVARGANQPQHF
TRBV25-1	.	TRBJ2-3	.	TGTGCCAGCAGTTTTTCCGGGGCAGATACGCAGTATTTT	CASSFSGADTQYF
TRBV19	.	TRBJ2-6	.	TGTGCCAGCGGGGGACAGCCCTTCCTTTCTGGGGCCAACGTCCTGACTTTC	CASGGQPFLSGANVLTF
TRBV19	TRBD1	TRBJ1-6	.	TGTGCCAGTAGTGATCCCAGGGGGCGTGATAATTCACCCCTCCACTTT	CASSDPRGRDNSPLHF
TRBV19	TRBD2	TRBJ2-1	.	TGTGCCAGTAGTTCAAGGACTAGTAGCGACAATGAGCAGTTCTTC	CASSSRTSSDNEQFF
TRBV4-1	.	TRBJ2-7	.	TGCGCCAGCAGCCAAGATCCCGGGAGCAGTTCCTACGAGCAGTACTTC	CASSQDPGSSSYEQYF
TRBV5-1	.	TRBJ2-3	.	TGCGCCAGCAGCGTACAGGACCGGAGCACAGATACGCAGTATTTT	CASSVQDRSTDTQYF
TRBV10-2	.	TRBJ1-1	few	TGCGCCAGCAGTGACTCTTCTTTGTTCAGGGCAAACACTGAAGCTTTCTTT	CASSDSSLFRANTEAFF
TRBV29-1	TRBD2	TRBJ2-3	.	TGCAGCGTTGCTGGACTAGCGGGACGCACAGATACGCAGTATTTT	CSVAGLAGRTDTQYF
TRBV15	TRBD1	TRBJ2-2	.	TGTGCCACCAGCAGAGCCACAGGGGGCACCGGGGAGCTGTTTTTT	CATSRATGGTGELFF
TRBV18	.	TRBJ1-6	few	TGTGCCAGCTCACCTGAGACCCGCGGTTCACCCCTCCACTTT	CASSPETRGSPLHF
TRBV10-2	.	TRBJ1-3	.	TGCGCCAGCAGTGAGTCGACCCGAACGAGGGAAGACCCTGGAAACACCATATATTTT	CASSESTRTREDPGNTIYF
TRBV4-1	.	TRBJ2-5	.	TGCGCCAGCAGCCAAGATCCCGACTGGATAGAGACCCAGTACTTC	CASSQDPDWIETQYF
TRBV5-4	.	TRBJ2-5	.	TGTGCCAGCAATCCGCCGGGACATCTACAAGAGACCCAGTACTTC	CASNPPGHLQETQYF
TRBV3-1/TRBV3-2	.	TRBJ1-5	.	TGTGCCAGCAGCCAATCGGTCAATCAGCCCCAGCATTTT	CASSQSVNQPQHF
TRBV27	TRBD1	TRBJ2-7	many	TGTGCCAGCAGTAGGGACAGCTACTACGAGCAGTACTTC	CASSRDSYYEQYF
TRBV2	.	TRBJ1-2	.	TGTGCCAGCACCGAATTCGGGGGAGATTCTAACTATGGCTACACCTTC	CASTEFGGDSNYGYTF
TRBV6-5	TRBD2	TRBJ2-7	few	TGTGCCAGCAGTCGGACTAGCGGGAGCTCCTACGAGCAGTACTTC	CASSRTSGSSYEQYF
TRBV6-2/TRBV6-3	TRBD2	TRBJ2-2	.	TGTGCCAGCAGTGGGGTTGGTAGCGGGAACGGGGAGCTGTTTTTT	CASSGVGSGNGELFF
TRBV3-1/TRBV3-2	TRBD2	TRBJ2-7	.	TGTGCCAGCAGGCAACTAGCGGGGGGCCTGGGAGAGCAGTACTTC	CASRQLAGGLGEQYF
TRBV12-5	TRBD2	TRBJ2-3	.	TGTGCTAGTGGTTTTACGCTAGCGGAGACCACAGATACGCAGTATTTT	CASGFTLAETTDTQYF
TRBV3-1/TRBV3-2	.	TRBJ2-4	.	TGTGCCAGCAGCCACCCGGCGGGGGCCAACATTCAGTACTTC	CASSHPAGANIQYF
TRBV28	TRBD1	TRBJ1-6	.	TGTGCCAGCTCCCCCGGGGACAGGGGAAATTCACCCCTCCACTTT	CASSPGDRGNSPLHF
TRBV7-8	TRBD2	TRBJ2-1	once	TGTGCCAGCAGCCTCAGCGGGAGGACGAACAATGAGCAGTTCTTC	CASSLSGRTNNEQFF
TRBV3-1/TRBV3-2	.	TRBJ2-2	.	TGTGCCAGCGGGGGGATCACCGGGGAGCTGTTTTTT	CASGGITGELFF
TRBV27	.	TRBJ1-1	.	TGTGCCAGCAGTTTTACGAGGAGTAGTAACACTGAAGCTTTCTTT	CASSFTRSSNTEAFF
TRBV10-3	.	TRBJ2-7	.	TGTGCCATCAGTGATCGCGGACAGCCGACCGCCTACGAGCAGTACTTC	CAISDRGQPTAYEQYF
TRBV5-5	.	TRBJ1-5	few	TGTGCCAGCAGCTTGGTTTCGGTTGGGGTGGGGGGTTCCCAGCATTTT	CASSLVSVGVGGSQHF
TRBV19	.	TRBJ1-1	few	TGTGCCAGTAGTAAAGGAGACACTGAAGCTTTCTTT	CASSKGDTEAFF
TRBV5-1	TRBD1	TRBJ2-7	.	TGCGCCAGCAGCTTGGCAGGGGGAGTAGGCTACGAGCAGTACTTC	CASSLAGGVGYEQYF
TRBV5-1	.	TRBJ1-5	.	TGCGCCAGCAGCTGGGAGCGTTCCGGTGGGGGCAATCAGCCCCAGCATTTT	CASSWERSGGGNQPQHF
TRBV6-6	TRBD2	TRBJ2-2	.	TGTGCCAGCAGAAAGGGAGGGCCCACCGGGGAGCTGTTTTTT	CASRKGGPTGELFF
TRBV5-5	.	TRBJ2-7	.	TGTGCCAGCAGCCTAGGACACGGTTTTGTCGAGCAGTACTTC	CASSLGHGFVEQYF
TRBV7-8	.	TRBJ1-1	.	TGTGCCAGCAGCCCGACAGAAACGGAGTGGAACACTGAAGCTTTCTTT	CASSPTETEWNTEAFF
TRBV9	.	TRBJ1-6	.	TGTGCCAGCAGCGTAGGACAGAGTGAGGAGATCCTTGAGTCACCCCTCCACTTT	CASSVGQSEEILESPLHF
TRBV5-1	.	TRBJ2-2	.	TGCGCCAGCAGCTTGGCAGAAGCGAACACCGGGGAGCTGTTTTTT	CASSLAEANTGELFF
TRBV6-1	.	TRBJ2-1	.	TGTGCCGGTGGAGGGCAACGCGTCAATGAGCAGTTCTTC	CAGGGQRVNEQFF
TRBV19	.	TRBJ1-1	.	TGTGCCAGTAGTGGAAGACAGTTGAACACTGAAGCTTTCTTT	CASSGRQLNTEAFF